This T cell receptor beta chain was recorded in a study of CD8 T cells in ankylosing spondylitis. Findings and caveats of the study: Certain motif variants had earlier been reported in reactive arthritis synovial fluid and blood. Matched ankylosing spondylitis synovial fluid reportedly contained a significantly enriched population of disease-linked clones. What appeared characteristic of ankylosing spondylitis blood was a TCR beta motif of 7 or 8 highly homologous variants.

This clonotype came up many times. Its target is not known. The CDR3 extends over 14 amino acids. Germline V gene sequence: CDR1 ENHRY, CDR2 SYGVKD. With V trimmed by 4 bases and J by 3 bases, 3 bases remained unmatched. Researchers built TCR beta libraries using quantitative 5'-RACE with molecular barcodes. TCRdb re-called the 5' RACE reads through MiXCR, storing one row per CDR3 protein. Here the sample spans 85,000 to 100,000 distinct CDR3 sequences, 7.5% to 9% being singletons. The specimen sequenced was blood, either unsorted or a sorted T cell fraction (not recorded which). The clonotype was recovered from a male donor with ankylosing spondylitis or in good health (not recorded which). The rearrangement links TRBV10-3 to TRBJ2-5; 9 bases agree with TRBD2. The CDR3, as DNA: TGTGCCATCAGTGGACGACTAGCGGAAGAGACCCAGTACTTC. Its translation is CAISGRLAEETQYF.